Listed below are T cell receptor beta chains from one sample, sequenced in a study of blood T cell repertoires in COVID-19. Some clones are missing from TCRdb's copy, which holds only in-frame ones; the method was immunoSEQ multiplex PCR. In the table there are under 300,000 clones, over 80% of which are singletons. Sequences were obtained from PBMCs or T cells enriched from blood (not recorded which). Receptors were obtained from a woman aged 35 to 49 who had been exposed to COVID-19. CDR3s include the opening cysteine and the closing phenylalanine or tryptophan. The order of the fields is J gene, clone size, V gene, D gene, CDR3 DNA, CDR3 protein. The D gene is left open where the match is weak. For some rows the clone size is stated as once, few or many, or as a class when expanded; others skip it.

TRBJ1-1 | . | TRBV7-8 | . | TGTGCCAGCAGCTTAGACAGGAACACTGAAGCTTTCTTT | CASSLDRNTEAFF
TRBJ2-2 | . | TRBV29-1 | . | TGCAGCGTTGGACTAGGCCCGGCTGGGGGGAACACCGGGGAGCTGTTTTTT | CSVGLGPAGGNTGELFF
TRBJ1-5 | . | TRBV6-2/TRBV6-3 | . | TGTGCCAGCAGCTCGCGCGCGACAGAACAGCCCCAGCATTTT | CASSSRATEQPQHF
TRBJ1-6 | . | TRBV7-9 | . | TGTGCCAGCAGCCCCTCCACGGGGGTTTATTCACCCCTCCACTTT | CASSPSTGVYSPLHF
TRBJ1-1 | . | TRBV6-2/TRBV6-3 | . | TGTGCCAGCAGTTTGGACAGTAATCTGAACACTGAAGCTTTCTTT | CASSLDSNLNTEAFF
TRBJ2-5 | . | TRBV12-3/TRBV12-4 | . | TGTGCCAGCAGTTTAGCAGCACAAGAGACCCAGTACTTC | CASSLAAQETQYF
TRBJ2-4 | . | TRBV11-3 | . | TGTGCCAGCAGCTTACAGGGGCTAGCCAAAAACATTCAGTACTTC | CASSLQGLAKNIQYF
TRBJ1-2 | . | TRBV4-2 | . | TGTGCCAGCAGCCAAGCAGGGAGGGGAAGGGGCTACACCTTC | CASSQAGRGRGYTF
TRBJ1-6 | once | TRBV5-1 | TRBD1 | TGTGCCAGCAGCCCCGGACAGGGAGGGGATTCACCCCTCCACTTT | CASSPGQGGDSPLHF
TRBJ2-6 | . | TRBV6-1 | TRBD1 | TGTGCCAGCAGTGCAGAACAGGGGCAGCCTGGGGCCAACGTCCTGACTTTC | CASSAEQGQPGANVLTF
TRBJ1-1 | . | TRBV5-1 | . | TGTGCCAGCAGCTTGGCAGGGAACACTGAAGCTTTCTTT | CASSLAGNTEAFF
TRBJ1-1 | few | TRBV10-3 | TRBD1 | TGTGCCATCTCCGGGACAGGGGGCGAAGACACTGAAGCTTTCTTT | CAISGTGGEDTEAFF
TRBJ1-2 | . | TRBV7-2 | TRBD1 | TGTGCCAGCAGTTTCACAGGGGACCACTATGGCTACACCTTC | CASSFTGDHYGYTF
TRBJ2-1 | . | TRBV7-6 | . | TGTGCCAGCAGCACCACCCGGGGGGCCGGCAATGAGCAGTTCTTC | CASSTTRGAGNEQFF
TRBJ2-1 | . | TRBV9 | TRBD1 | TGTGCCAGCAGCGCTGACAGGGGTTCGTACAATGAGCAGTTCTTC | CASSADRGSYNEQFF
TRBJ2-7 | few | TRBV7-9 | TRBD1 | TGTGCCAGCAGCTTATACACAGGGGACTACGAGCAGTACTTC | CASSLYTGDYEQYF
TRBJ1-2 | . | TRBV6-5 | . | TGTGCCAGCAGTTACCGGGGGGATTCTCCGTATGGCTACACCTTC | CASSYRGDSPYGYTF
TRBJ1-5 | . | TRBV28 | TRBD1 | TGTGCCGGAAAAACCGGGACAGGGGAAAATCAGCCCCAGCATTTT | CAGKTGTGENQPQHF
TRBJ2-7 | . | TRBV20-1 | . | TGCAGTGCTAGTAACAGCAAAACCTACGAGCAGTACTTC | CSASNSKTYEQYF
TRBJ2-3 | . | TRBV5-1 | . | TGCGCCAGCAGCTCCCAGGGGTCCAGTACGGGCACAGATACGCAGTATTTT | CASSSQGSSTGTDTQYF
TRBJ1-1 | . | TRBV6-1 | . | TGTGCCAGCAGTGAAGATGACAGGAGAATCACTGAAGCTTTCTTT | CASSEDDRRITEAFF
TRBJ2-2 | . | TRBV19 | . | TGTGCCAGTCGCCCTCTGGACATTAACACCGGGGAGCTGTTTTTT | CASRPLDINTGELFF
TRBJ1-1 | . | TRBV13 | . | TGTGCCAGCAGCTTAAGGGGGTCGGACACTGAAGCTTTCTTT | CASSLRGSDTEAFF
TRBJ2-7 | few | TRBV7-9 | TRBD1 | TGTGCCAGCAGCTTGACAGGGGGAATCTACGAGCAGTACTTC | CASSLTGGIYEQYF
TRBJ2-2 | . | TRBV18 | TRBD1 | TGTGCCAGCTCACCACCCCCCCAGGGGGCTGGGAACACCGGGGAGCTGTTTTTT | CASSPPPQGAGNTGELFF
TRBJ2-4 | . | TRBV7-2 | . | TGTGCCAGCAGCTCCTTCTTAGACGGGGGCAAAAACATTCAGTACTTC | CASSSFLDGGKNIQYF
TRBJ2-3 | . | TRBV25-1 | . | TGTGCCAGTAATGCAGGGAATACGCAGTATTTT | CASNAGNTQYF
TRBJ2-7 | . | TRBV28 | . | TGTGCCAGCAGTTTGTACTACGAGCAGTACTTC | CASSLYYEQYF
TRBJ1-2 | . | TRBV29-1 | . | TGCAGCGTTGAATCGGTGGAGGGGAGTGGCTACACCTTC | CSVESVEGSGYTF
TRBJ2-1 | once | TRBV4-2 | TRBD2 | TGTGCCAGCAGCTGGGGACTAGCGGACAACAATGAGCAGTTCTTC | CASSWGLADNNEQFF
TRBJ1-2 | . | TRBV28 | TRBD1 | TGTGCCAGCAGTACCTCCGGGACAGGGTTTTTAGGCTACACCTTC | CASSTSGTGFLGYTF
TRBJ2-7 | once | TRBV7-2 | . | TGTGCCAGCAGCCCGAGTTTCGGGTCCTACGAGCAGTACTTC | CASSPSFGSYEQYF
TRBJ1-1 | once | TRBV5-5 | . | TGTGCCAGCAGCTCAACCCAGGTTGAAGCTTTCTTT | CASSSTQVEAFF
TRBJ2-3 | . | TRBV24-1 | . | TGTGCCACCAGTGATTACCATAGGGACTCCTGGGATACGCAGTATTTT | CATSDYHRDSWDTQYF
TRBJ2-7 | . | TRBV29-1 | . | TGCAGCGTTGAAGACCAGGGACATCTATCCTACGAGCAGTACTTC | CSVEDQGHLSYEQYF
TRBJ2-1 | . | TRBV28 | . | TGTGCCAGCAGTTTATTAGGGGCGTGGAATGAGCAGTTCTTC | CASSLLGAWNEQFF
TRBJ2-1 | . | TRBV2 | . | TGTGCCAGCAGTGACGGTTACAATGAGCAGTTCTTC | CASSDGYNEQFF
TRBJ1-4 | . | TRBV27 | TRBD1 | TGTGCCAGCAGTGAGGGACAGTCGCGGGGAAAACTGTTTTTT | CASSEGQSRGKLFF
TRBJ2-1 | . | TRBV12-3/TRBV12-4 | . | TGTGCCAGCAGCCTGGGAGGGGGTGAGCAGTTCTTC | CASSLGGGEQFF
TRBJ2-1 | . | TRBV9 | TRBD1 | TGTGCCAGCAGCCCCGGGACAGGGGGCTGGAATGAGCAGTTCTTC | CASSPGTGGWNEQFF
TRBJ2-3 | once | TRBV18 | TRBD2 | TGTGCCAGCTCACCATGGGGCCCGGGACTATCCACAGATACGCAGTATTTT | CASSPWGPGLSTDTQYF
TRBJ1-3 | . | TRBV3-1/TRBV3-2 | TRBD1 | TGTGCCAGCAGCGTAGACAGGGTTGGAAACACCATATATTTT | CASSVDRVGNTIYF
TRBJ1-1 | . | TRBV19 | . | TGTGCCAGTAGGTCACAGGAGACTGAAGCTTTCTTT | CASRSQETEAFF
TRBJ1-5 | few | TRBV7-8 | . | TGTGCCAGCAGCTTAAGGGGAAGCAATCAGCCCCAGCATTTT | CASSLRGSNQPQHF
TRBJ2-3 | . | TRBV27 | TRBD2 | TGTGCCAGCAGTTGGGGACTAGCCCCTTTCGCGGATACGCAGTATTTT | CASSWGLAPFADTQYF